The clone carrying this T cell receptor (beta chain) was detected ten times or more. As yet, its antigen is unknown. TCRdb called the 5' RACE reads again in MiXCR, with one record for every CDR3 protein. Of more than 250,000 distinct CDR3 sequences listed, roughly 10% are singletons. The source of the sample is a study of CD8 T cells in ankylosing spondylitis. General study points: Within matched ankylosing spondylitis synovial fluid, disease-linked clones were reportedly significantly enriched.

This CDR3 comprises 14 residues. Germline CDR1 and CDR2: DFQATT and SNEGSKA (reference sequence). After removal of 6 bases from V and 6 bases from J, the junction contained 13 bases not matched to a gene. The chain uses TRBV20-1 and TRBJ2-7, with 8 positions matching TRBD1. The clonotype comes from a female donor with ankylosing spondylitis or in good health (not recorded which). The sequenced sample consisted of blood, either unsorted or a sorted T cell fraction (not recorded which). The CDR3 region is CSALTQTGVAEQYF. In DNA form, the CDR3 reads TGCAGTGCCTTGACCCAGACAGGGGTAGCCGAGCAGTACTTC.